Sequencing of this TCR beta chain was carried out in a study of blood T cell repertoires in COVID-19. Clones were read by immunoSEQ multiplex PCR, and TCRdb kept only the in-frame ones, dropping some. Of 100,000 to 110,000 clones listed, roughly 87% were seen once; the top ten hold about 7.4%. Germline values: CDR1 MDHEN, CDR2 SYDVKM. The CDR3 runs to 13 residues. Trimming cost V 5 bases and J 5 bases, with 13 bases left between them. Input material: peripheral blood. The V gene is TRBV28, the J gene TRBJ2-7; TRBD2 is a possible D gene (6 bases). This TCR was sampled from a man between 25 and 39 years old in a cohort sampled during active COVID-19. The CDR3 spells CASSAGGNHEQYF. For the CDR3, the DNA is TGTGCCAGCAGTGCCGGGGGAAACCACGAGCAGTACTTC.